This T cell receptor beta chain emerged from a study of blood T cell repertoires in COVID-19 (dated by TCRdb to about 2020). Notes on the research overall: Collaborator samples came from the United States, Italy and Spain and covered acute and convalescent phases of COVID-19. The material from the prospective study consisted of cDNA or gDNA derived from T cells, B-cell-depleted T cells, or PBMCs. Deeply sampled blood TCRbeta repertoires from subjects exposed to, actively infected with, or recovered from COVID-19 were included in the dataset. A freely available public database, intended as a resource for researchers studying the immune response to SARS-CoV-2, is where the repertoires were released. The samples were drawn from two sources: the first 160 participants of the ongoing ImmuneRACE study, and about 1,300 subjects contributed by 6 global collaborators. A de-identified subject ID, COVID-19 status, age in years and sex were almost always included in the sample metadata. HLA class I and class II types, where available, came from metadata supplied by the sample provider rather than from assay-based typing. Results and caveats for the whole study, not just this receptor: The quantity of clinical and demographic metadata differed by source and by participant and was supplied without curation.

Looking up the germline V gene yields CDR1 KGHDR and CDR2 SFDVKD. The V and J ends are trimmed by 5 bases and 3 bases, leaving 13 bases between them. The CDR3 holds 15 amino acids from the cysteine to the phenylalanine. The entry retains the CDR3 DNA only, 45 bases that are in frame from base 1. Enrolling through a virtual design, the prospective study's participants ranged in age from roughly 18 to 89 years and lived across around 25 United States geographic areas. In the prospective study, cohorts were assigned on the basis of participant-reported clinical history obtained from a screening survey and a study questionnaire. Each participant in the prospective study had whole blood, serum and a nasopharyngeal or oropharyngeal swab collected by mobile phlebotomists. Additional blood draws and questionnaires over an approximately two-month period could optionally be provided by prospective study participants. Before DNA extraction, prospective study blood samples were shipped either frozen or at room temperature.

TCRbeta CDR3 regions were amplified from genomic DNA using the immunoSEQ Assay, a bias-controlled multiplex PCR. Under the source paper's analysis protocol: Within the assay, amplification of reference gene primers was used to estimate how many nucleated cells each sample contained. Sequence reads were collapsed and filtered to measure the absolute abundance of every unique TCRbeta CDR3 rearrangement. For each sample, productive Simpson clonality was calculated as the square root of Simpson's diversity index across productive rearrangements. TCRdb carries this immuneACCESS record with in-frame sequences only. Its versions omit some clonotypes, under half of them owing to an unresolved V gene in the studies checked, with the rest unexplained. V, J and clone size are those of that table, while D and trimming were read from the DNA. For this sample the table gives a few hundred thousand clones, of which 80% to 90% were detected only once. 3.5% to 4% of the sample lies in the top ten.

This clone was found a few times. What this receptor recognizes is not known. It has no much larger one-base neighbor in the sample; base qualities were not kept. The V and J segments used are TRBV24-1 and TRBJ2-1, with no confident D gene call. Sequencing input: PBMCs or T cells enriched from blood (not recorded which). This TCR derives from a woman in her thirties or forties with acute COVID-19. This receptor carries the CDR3 CATSGTSAFYNEQFF. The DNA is TGTGCCACCAGTGGAACCAGCGCCTTCTACAATGAGCAGTTCTTC.